The rows below give T cell receptor beta chains drawn from one sample of a study of metastatic and nonmetastatic thyroid tumors. With MiXCR, TCRdb reprocessed the PCR reads. Of about 13,000 clones listed, about a quarter were seen once; the top ten hold 9.5% to 15%. Sequencing input: adjacent normal tissue. These TCRs come from a female donor with papillary thyroid cancer or a benign thyroid nodule (not recorded which). Some clones in this sample may be carry-over from other donors' samples. Each CDR3 is given with its conserved first and last residue. D genes are given only for firm matches. A clone size is listed for some rows: how often the clone was seen (once, few, many), or a class if it is expanded.

TRBV7-8	TRBD1	TRBJ1-4	many	CASSGRDRGLVTNEKLFF	TGTGCCAGCAGCGGCCGGGACAGGGGGTTGGTGACTAATGAAAAACTGTTTTTT
TRBV2	-	TRBJ2-3	medium-sized	CASSDYRRGTDTQYF	TGTGCCAGCAGTGACTACAGGAGGGGAACAGATACGCAGTATTTT
TRBV7-8	TRBD2	TRBJ2-1	many	CASSFRLAGGLLSSYNEQFF	TGTGCCAGCAGCTTTCGACTAGCGGGAGGGCTATTGAGCTCCTACAATGAGCAGTTCTTC
TRBV12-3/TRBV12-4	-	TRBJ2-7	-	CASSFGGRKYEQYF	TGTGCCAGCAGTTTTGGTGGGAGAAAGTACGAGCAGTACTTC
TRBV28	TRBD1	TRBJ2-5	few	CASSLGDSQETQYF	TGTGCCAGCAGTTTAGGGGACAGCCAAGAGACCCAGTACTTC
TRBV5-1	-	TRBJ2-7	medium-sized	CASSPGHSSYEQYF	TGCGCCAGCAGCCCTGGACATTCCTCCTACGAGCAGTACTTC
TRBV9	TRBD2	TRBJ2-3	medium-sized	CASSVGSGRAQDTQYF	TGTGCCAGCAGCGTAGGAAGCGGGAGGGCCCAAGATACGCAGTATTTT
TRBV5-1	-	TRBJ2-5	once	CASSPRVGGGETQYF	TGCGCCAGCAGCCCCCGCGTAGGTGGAGGGGAGACCCAGTACTTC
TRBV6-5	TRBD2	TRBJ2-7	-	CASSYAGGPNEQYF	TGTGCCAGCAGTTACGCGGGAGGGCCTAACGAGCAGTACTTC
TRBV5-1	-	TRBJ1-5	once	CSSIEDTNQPQHF	TGCTCCAGCATCGAAGACACCAATCAGCCCCAGCATTTT
TRBV20-1	TRBD2	TRBJ2-1	-	CSALSGGPNEQFF	TGCAGTGCTCTTTCGGGAGGGCCGAATGAGCAGTTCTTC
TRBV28	TRBD2	TRBJ2-2	few	CASSQTSARGELFF	TGTGCCAGCAGCCAGACTAGCGCTCGCGGGGAGCTGTTTTTT
TRBV19	-	TRBJ2-7	few	CASRPTIGTYEQYF	TGCGCCAGTAGACCAACTATCGGGACATACGAGCAGTACTTC
TRBV6-1	-	TRBJ2-7	medium-sized	CASSFQEVGYYEQYF	TGTGCCAGCAGTTTTCAGGAGGTGGGGTACTACGAGCAGTACTTC
TRBV5-1	-	TRBJ2-3	-	CASQSSGTDTQYF	TGCGCCAGCCAATCTAGCGGCACAGATACGCAGTATTTT
TRBV5-1	-	TRBJ2-1	-	CASSLEVNNEQFF	TGCGCCAGCAGCTTGGAAGTCAACAATGAGCAGTTCTTC
TRBV7-2	-	TRBJ2-7	medium-sized	CASSLDGVGEQYF	TGTGCCAGCAGCTTAGACGGAGTGGGAGAGCAGTACTTC
TRBV11-2	-	TRBJ1-1	-	CASSVSLNTEAFF	TGTGCCAGCAGCGTATCCCTGAACACTGAAGCTTTCTTT
TRBV6-5	-	TRBJ1-6	-	CASSYSSSGNNSPLHF	TGTGCCAGCAGTTACTCGAGTTCGGGGAACAATTCACCCCTCCACTTT
TRBV27	-	TRBJ1-6	-	CASSWSDYNSPLHF	TGTGCCAGCAGTTGGTCGGACTATAATTCACCCCTCCACTTT